The 10 T cell receptor beta chains reported below all come from one sample, sequenced in a study of shared clonotypes between healthy human individuals. Here immunoSEQ multiplex PCR was the method, and the copy in TCRdb shows in-frame clones only, minus some. The sample has about 2.2 million clones; approximately 94% are singletons. CD45RO-negative CD8 cells positively selected for CCR7 made up the naive population, which excluded terminally differentiated effector memory CD45RA+ cells. The sample consisted of naive CD8+ T cells from PBMCs. The receptors here all came from a young man in good health. Some clones in this sample may be carry-over from other donors' samples.

The chain employs TRBV14 and TRBJ1-4; D is undetermined. Germline V CDR1 and CDR2: SGHDN, FVKESK. CDR3 size: 15 residues. The V and J ends lost 5 bases and 3 bases respectively, with 13 bases between them. The CDR3 DNA follows: TGTGCCAGCAGCTCAACCGGGGATCCTAATGAAAAACTGTTTTTT. It specifies CASSSTGDPNEKLFF.

The chain joins TRBV7-2 to TRBJ2-1; the D gene could be TRBD1 or TRBD2 (6 bases each). The CDR3 has 16 amino acids. CDR1 is SGHTA, CDR2 FQGNSA, per germline. Trimming took 3 bases from V and 7 from J, leaving 19 bases between them. CDR3 bases: TGTGCCAGCAGCTTCCCAGTAAGGGGGGTTACGAATGAGCAGTTCTTC. Residues: CASSFPVRGVTNEQFF.

The V and J genes are TRBV9 and TRBJ2-5; the D is unclear. Trimming cost V 0 bases and J 5 bases, with 14 bases left between them. This CDR3 is built from 15 residues. Looked up from germline, CDR1 is SGDLS and CDR2 is YYNGEE. The CDR3 loop is CASSVEWRTGETQYF. The CDR3 DNA reads as TGTGCCAGCAGCGTAGAGTGGCGGACCGGGGAGACCCAGTACTTC. The full variable domain, its missing parts supplied by reference TRBV9 and TRBJ2-5, is DSGVTQTPKHLITATGQRVTLRCSPRSGDLSVYWYQQSLDQGLQFLIQYYNGEERAKGNILERFSAQQFPDLHSELNLSSLELGDSALYFCASSVEWRTGETQYFGPGTRLLVL.

The genes are TRBV18 and TRBJ2-4; D is possibly TRBD1 (6 bases). The V and J ends lost 4 bases and 3 bases respectively, with 10 bases between them. The CDR3 extends over 14 amino acids. CDR1 and CDR2 (germline): KGHSH, LQKENI. The DNA of the CDR3 is TGTGCCAGCTCACTTGGACAGTACAAAAACATTCAGTACTTC. The encoded protein is CASSLGQYKNIQYF.

The CDR3 reads CASSFSGYSYEQYF. CDR3 nucleotides: TGTGCCAGCAGCTTTAGTGGATACTCCTACGAGCAGTACTTC. The rearrangement links TRBV5-4 to TRBJ2-7; D is uncertain. The V gene's germline CDR1 is SGHNT and CDR2 YYREEE (reference sequence). The CDR3 is made up of 14 amino acids. Trimming pared 2 bases from V and 0 bases from J, leaving 9 bases between. Supplemented by reference TRBV5-4 and TRBJ2-7, the full variable domain reads ETGVTQSPTHLIKTRGQQVTLRCSSQSGHNTVSWYQQALGQGPQFIFQYYREEENGRGNFPPRFSGLQFPNYSSELNVNALELDDSALYLCASSFSGYSYEQYFGPGTRLTVT.

This clone has just one count. The V call is TRBV6-6, the J call TRBJ2-1; D remains ambiguous. V gave up 6 bases and J gave up 0 bases, with 15 bases separating them. The CDR3 is made up of 16 amino acids. Germline CDR1 is MNHNY and CDR2 is SVGAGI (reference sequence). This chain's CDR3 is CASSQGPEISYNEQFF. The CDR3 DNA is TGTGCCAGCAGCCAAGGACCCGAGATCTCCTACAATGAGCAGTTCTTC.

This rearrangement joins TRBV4-1 to TRBJ2-7; D is possibly TRBD2 (5 bases). The CDR3 contains 17 residues. V lost 1 base and J 5 bases, leaving 21 bases between the germline ends. The germline CDR1 and CDR2 sequences are MGHRA and YSYEKL. CDR3 nucleotide sequence: TGCGCCAGCAGCCAAGGGTCTCTCGGGCAGGTCGGGGACGAGCAGTACTTC. Its translation is CASSQGSLGQVGDEQYF.

J is TRBJ2-1 and V is TRBV11-2; 8 bases line up with TRBD2. The V and J ends lost 1 base and 7 bases, in that order; junction bases with no gene match: 12. Germline CDR1 and CDR2: SGHAT and FQNNGV. There are 17 residues in the CDR3. The CDR3 DNA follows: TGTGCCAGCAGCTTAGGGTACCGGGGGGGGCCAGGGAATGAGCAGTTCTTC. Amino acid sequence: CASSLGYRGGPGNEQFF.

This rearrangement joins TRBV19 to TRBJ1-1; 7 bases match TRBD1. The CDR3 has 13 amino acids. CDR1 LNHDA and CDR2 SQIVND come from the germline V gene (reference sequence). Trimming took 7 bases from V and 0 from J; bases not matched to a gene: 2. DNA for the CDR3: TGTGCCAGTACGGACAGGATGAACACTGAAGCTTTCTTT. Protein sequence: CASTDRMNTEAFF.

V usage is TRBV6-1 and J usage is TRBJ2-7, with D unclear. The ends were cut back, 5 bases at V and 0 bases at J, with 11 bases in the middle. This CDR3 comprises 14 residues. Germline V gene data show CDR1 as MNHNS and CDR2 as SASEGT. The CDR3 protein is CASSLVTSSYEQYF. CDR3 in DNA: TGTGCCAGCAGTTTAGTGACAAGCTCCTACGAGCAGTACTTC.